This record looks at one T cell receptor (beta chain) sequence and its context. These data come from a study of blood T cell repertoires in COVID-19. The wider study: Material from acute and convalescent COVID-19 was sourced from the United States, Italy and Spain. PBMCs, B-cell-depleted T cells, or T cells provided the cDNA or gDNA that made up the material.

In the original processing: Amplification of reference gene primers was used by the study to estimate nucleated cell counts. This table comes from immunoSEQ multiplex PCR, and its TCRdb copy is limited to in-frame clones, with some not included. The D gene and trimming were derived from the DNA, and the V and J assignments and clone size from that table. Counted here are roughly 100,000 clones, under 90% occurring once; the ten biggest clones make up approximately 38%. This CDR3 comprises 10 residues. Trimming stripped 6 bases from V and 8 bases from J, with 7 bases between. CDR1 and CDR2 from the germline V gene are MDHEN and SYDVKM.

The sample consisted of peripheral blood. The rearrangement joins TRBV28 to TRBJ1-2; D is undetermined. The clonotype comes from an elderly man with acute or convalescent COVID-19. CDR3 in DNA: TGTGCCAGCAGAGGAGGGGGCTACACCTTC. Translation: CASRGGGYTF.